A single sample is the source of the 7 T cell receptor beta chains below, sequenced in a study of T-cell reconstitution after alpha-beta-depleted transplantation in children. Unique molecular identifiers featured in how the TCRbeta library was prepared. One entry per CDR3 protein results from TCRdb running MiXCR on the PCR reads. The sample records roughly 300,000 distinct CDR3 sequences, around 9.6% being singletons. The source was PBMCs from the stem cell graft donor, collected from the stem cell graft. Receptors were obtained from a human donor who donated a stem cell graft to a child with SCID.

The table lists this clonotype with a few counts. The V and J genes are TRBV12-3 or TRBV12-4 and TRBJ1-2; a weak D match, TRBD1 (5 bases). The CDR3 spans 14 residues. V dropped 6 bases and J dropped 8 bases, with 19 bases sitting between them. CDR3 DNA sequence: TGTGCCAGCAGCCCCAGTTGGGGGTATAGAGGCTACACCTTC. Translation: CASSPSWGYRGYTF.

The chain recombines TRBV9 with TRBJ1-4; weak D call: TRBD1 (5 bases). Trimming removed 3 bases from V and 7 bases from J, with 10 bases in between. Germline loops: CDR1 SGDLS, CDR2 YYNGEE. CDR3 length: 13 residues. The CDR3 region has the DNA TGTGCCAGCAGCGGGGACGAGGCTGAAAAACTGTTTTTT. This sequence encodes CASSGDEAEKLFF. Looking up the rest from reference TRBV9 and TRBJ1-4 gives the full variable domain: DSGVTQTPKHLITATGQRVTLRCSPRSGDLSVYWYQQSLDQGLQFLIQYYNGEERAKGNILERFSAQQFPDLHSELNLSSLELGDSALYFCASSGDEAEKLFFGSGTQLSVL.

The V gene is TRBV7-9, the J gene TRBJ2-7, with 10 positions matching TRBD1. The V and J ends lost 5 bases and 3 bases, in that order; junction bases with no gene match: 4. Germline V gives CDR1 SEHNR, CDR2 FQNEAQ (reference sequence). The CDR3 runs to 14 residues. Here the CDR3 reads CASSPGTGDYEQYF. In DNA form, the CDR3 reads TGTGCCAGCAGCCCTGGGACAGGGGACTACGAGCAGTACTTC.

The gene calls are TRBV12-3 or TRBV12-4 and TRBJ2-1; no clear D gene. The ends were cut back, 5 bases at V and 6 bases at J, with 5 bases in the middle. This CDR3 comprises 11 residues. The CDR3 here is CASSGFNEQFF. The CDR3 bases are TGTGCCAGCAGTGGCTTCAATGAGCAGTTCTTC.

Details on this clonotype: Compared with germline, one end of the junction differs, possibly owing to a read error. This rearrangement joins TRBV7-9 to TRBJ2-2; D is unclear. CDR1 and CDR2 (germline): SEHNR, FQNEAQ (reference sequence). The CDR3 covers 14 residues. The CDR3 DNA follows: TGTGCCAGCAGCATAATTAAGAACACCGTGGAGCTGTTTTTC. Residues: CASSIIKNTVELFF.

The chain uses TRBV11-2 and TRBJ2-3; D is unresolved. The CDR3 loop spans 15 amino acids. The ends were cut back, 9 bases at V and 6 bases at J, with 22 bases in the middle. The germline CDR1 and CDR2 sequences are SGHAT and FQNNGV. The CDR3 loop reads CASHYMGSATDTQYF. The CDR3 DNA follows: TGTGCCAGTCACTATATGGGGTCGGCTACCGATACGCAGTATTTT.

This clonotype has more than one count but fewer than ten. V gene TRBV5-1 combines with J gene TRBJ2-1; TRBD2 agrees at 11 bases. Germline-derived CDR1 and CDR2 are SGHRS and YFSETQ. CDR3 length: 19 residues. V shed 5 bases, J shed 3 bases, and the junction held 16 bases outside the gene matches. The DNA for the CDR3 is TGCGCCAGCAGTGCTCAGGCTCCATTAGCGGGGGGGCTCTACAATGAGCAGTTCTTC. It translates to CASSAQAPLAGGLYNEQFF.